Following are 5 T cell receptor beta chains from one sample sequenced in a study of blood T cell repertoires in COVID-19. Data came from immunoSEQ multiplex PCR; TCRdb stores just in-frame clones and leaves some out. The sample carries around 140,000 clones, about 90% recorded once. Sequenced sample: peripheral blood. Every receptor here comes from a man older than 75 with acute or convalescent COVID-19.

A remark on this clone: Mismatch with germline at one junction end may stem from a read error. V usage is TRBV20-1 and J usage is TRBJ1-2; 7 bases are a match to TRBD1. This CDR3 has 11 residues. Germline V lookup: CDR1 DFQATT, CDR2 SNEGSKA (reference sequence). CDR3: CSASRQGAVHF. The DNA for the CDR3 is TGCAGTGCTTCAAGACAGGGCGCCGTACACTTC.

The chain employs TRBV5-4 and TRBJ2-5, with D possibly matching TRBD2 (5 bases). V lost 4 bases, J lost 1 base, and 17 bases lay in between. The CDR3 is 16 residues long. Germline V gene lookup returns CDR1 SGHNT and CDR2 YYREEE (reference sequence). Written as DNA, the CDR3 is TGTGCCAGCAGCCCAGGTGGCAGCGGAACCCAAGAGACCCAGTACTTC. As protein: CASSPGGSGTQETQYF.

The CDR3 protein is CASSLWAGPQVSTSTEQFF. As DNA, the CDR3 is TGTGCCAGCAGTTTATGGGCAGGCCCCCAAGTAAGTACAAGTACGGAGCAGTTCTTC. The chain combines TRBV28 with TRBJ2-1; D is uncertain. V shed 0 bases and J shed 10 bases, with 28 bases lying between them. Per germline, CDR1 MDHEN and CDR2 SYDVKM. This CDR3 is built from 19 residues.

V gene TRBV6-5 combines with J gene TRBJ1-5, with D tentatively TRBD1 (6 bases). This CDR3 has 14 amino acids. Trimming removed 6 bases at V and 1 base at J, with 10 bases between. Germline V gene sequence: CDR1 MNHEY, CDR2 SVGAGI. CDR3 protein: CASRPTGSNQPQHF. In DNA form, the CDR3 reads TGTGCCAGCAGGCCTACAGGGAGCAATCAGCCCCAGCATTTT.

This CDR3 is CASSPPGQAYTEAFF. The DNA for the CDR3 is TGTGCCAGCAGTCCACCCGGACAGGCCTACACTGAAGCTTTCTTT. The chain carries TRBV28 and TRBJ1-1; 7 nucleotides align to TRBD1. This CDR3 is 15 amino acids long. Germline loops: CDR1 MDHEN, CDR2 SYDVKM. Trimming removed 5 bases from V and 3 bases from J; junction bases left unmatched: 9.